The 10 T cell receptor beta chains reported below all come from one sample, sequenced in a study of shared clonotypes between healthy human individuals. The method was immunoSEQ multiplex PCR; TCRdb's version includes in-frame clones alone and lacks a portion of them. The sample has millions of clones, approximately 93% seen once; the top ten hold roughly 0.36%. The sample consisted of naive CD4+ T cells from PBMCs. Indicated subset: CD45RA+ positively selected. The receptors were sampled from a man between 18 and 35 years old in good health. Some clones in this sample may be carry-over from other donors' samples.

The chain has TRBV2 and TRBJ2-7; D is uncertain. Trimming left V 3 bases short and J 1 base short, with 7 bases between. Germline CDR1 SNHLY, CDR2 FYNNEI. The CDR3 is 13 amino acids. In nucleotides, the CDR3 is TGTGCCAGCAGTGATTGGGCTTCCTACGAGCAGTACTTC. It is translated as CASSDWASYEQYF.

The rearrangement uses TRBV18 and TRBJ2-3, with D tentatively TRBD2 (6 bases). The V gene's germline CDR1 is KGHSH and CDR2 LQKENI. The V end lost 0 bases, the J end lost 7 bases, and 17 bases lay between the germline ends. CDR3 length: 16 residues. The CDR3 sequence is CASSPPGKQRVNTQYF. CDR3 sequence (DNA): TGTGCCAGCTCACCACCGGGTAAACAGCGGGTCAATACGCAGTATTTT.

This chain links TRBV5-6 with TRBJ1-1; D call uncertain. The CDR3 is 13 residues long. V gave up 4 bases and J gave up 1 base, with 8 bases separating them. Germline V gene data show CDR1 as SGHDT and CDR2 as YYEEEE. In nucleotides, the CDR3 is TGTGCCAGCAGCACGGACGGGAACACTGAAGCTTTCTTT. It yields the protein CASSTDGNTEAFF.

J is TRBJ2-1 and V is TRBV15; 13 bases fit TRBD2. In germline, CDR1 is LNHNV, CDR2 YYDKDF (reference sequence). The length of the CDR3 is 16 residues. V lost 1 base and J lost 6; bases outside the gene matches: 3. For the CDR3, the DNA is TGTGCCACCAGCAGAGGCGGACTAGCGGGAGTCAATGAGCAGTTCTTC. Translating it yields CATSRGGLAGVNEQFF.

This clone was picked up one time. The chain links TRBV11-2 to TRBJ1-5; 8 nucleotides line up with TRBD1. CDR1 and CDR2 from the germline V gene are SGHAT and FQNNGV. Unmatched junction bases numbered 6, after V lost 5 bases and J lost 6 bases. The CDR3 loop spans 14 amino acids. The CDR3 bases are TGTGCCAGCAGCGAAGGACAGGGAAGTCAGCCCCAGCATTTT. The encoded protein is CASSEGQGSQPQHF.

This clone was seen just once. The chain uses TRBV4-3 and TRBJ2-7, with D perhaps TRBD2 (5 bases). This CDR3 has 15 amino acids. Per the germline V gene, CDR1 is LGHNA and CDR2 is YSLEER. The germline V and J ends were trimmed by 1 base and 2 bases, with 12 bases remaining between them. The CDR3 bases are TGCGCCAGCAGCCAAGGGACTTCCGATCCCTACGAGCAGTACTTC. Its protein product is CASSQGTSDPYEQYF.

In the case of this clone: The identical CDR3 is also encoded by other nucleotide sequences in the sample. The chain recombines TRBV7-2 with TRBJ2-1; D may be TRBD1 (5 bases). Germline loops: CDR1 SGHTA, CDR2 FQGNSA. The CDR3 has 14 residues. V lost 2 bases to trimming and J lost 3 bases, with 8 bases between them. For the CDR3, the DNA is TGTGCCAGCAGCTTAAGGGGTCGCTACAATGAGCAGTTCTTC. Its protein is CASSLRGRYNEQFF.

The V call is TRBV28, the J call TRBJ2-1, with 9 bases identical to TRBD2. Germline V gene data show CDR1 as MDHEN and CDR2 as SYDVKM. This CDR3 spans 14 amino acids. V shed 10 bases, J shed 7 bases, and the junction held 11 bases outside the gene matches. DNA of the CDR3: TGTGCCATAGGCGGGAGGGGATTTGTGAATGAGCAGTTCTTC. It is translated as CAIGGRGFVNEQFF.

On this clone: Other DNA sequences within the sample encode an identical CDR3. The rearrangement uses TRBV6-5 and TRBJ1-2; the match to TRBD1 covers 7 bases. In germline, CDR1 is MNHEY, CDR2 SVGAGI. The CDR3 has 12 residues. J was trimmed by 2 bases and V by 6 bases; bases with no gene match: 0. The CDR3 reads CASRQGNYGYTF. The CDR3 bases are TGTGCCAGCAGACAGGGGAACTATGGCTACACCTTC.

This clone was seen a single time. Other nucleotide sequences from this sample produce the same CDR3. The chain combines TRBV29-1 with TRBJ1-1; D call uncertain. Trimming removed 3 bases from V and 0 bases from J, with 8 bases in between. The germline V gene has CDR1 SQVTM and CDR2 ANQGSEA. The CDR3 is 13 residues long. CDR3 DNA: TGCAGCGTTGACGGTTCCATGAACACTGAAGCTTTCTTT. Protein sequence: CSVDGSMNTEAFF.